This TCR beta chain derives from a study of T cell responses to AZD1222 COVID-19 vaccine. The study's findings and limits: Mapped onto spike, vaccine-associated CD4 TCRs spanned it and were dominant at 160-218 and 743-854. Every sample of the repertoires postdated the peak T cell response.

Produced via immunoSEQ multiplex PCR; TCRdb's table is partial and in-frame only. The profile shows tens of thousands of clones, around 80% of them singletons. This clone was seen more than once but under ten times. Its antigen is still unknown. The CDR3 totals 16 residues. Germline values: CDR1 SEHNR, CDR2 FQNEAQ (reference sequence). Trimming stripped 5 bases from V and 5 bases from J, with 18 bases between. The genes are TRBV7-9 and TRBJ2-2; D is undetermined. This TCR was recovered from an adult who received the AZD1222 COVID-19 vaccine. The specimen comprised peripheral blood, sampled 28 days after the second AZD1222 dose. The DNA of the CDR3 is TGTGCCAGCAGCCATCCCCCGGCTCCCGGGACCGGGGAGCTGTTTTTT. This codes for CASSHPPAPGTGELFF. Using reference TRBV7-9 and TRBJ2-2 for the parts outside the CDR3, the full variable domain is DTGVSQNPRHKITKRGQNVTFRCDPISEHNRLYWYRQTLGQGPEFLTYFQNEAQLEKSRLLSDRFSAERPKGSFSTLEIQRTEQGDSAMYLCASSHPPAPGTGELFFGEGSRLTVL.